The T cell receptor (beta chain) under discussion was sequenced for a study of blood T cell repertoires in COVID-19. The germline CDR1 and CDR2 sequences are SGHVS and FQNEAQ. The CDR3 is made up of 17 amino acids. V gave up 3 bases and J gave up 0 bases; unmatched junction bases: 5. Libraries were prepared by immunoSEQ multiplex PCR; TCRdb keeps only in-frame clonotypes and omits some of them. This sample has some 40,000 clones; more than 85% occur once, and the top ten carry around 5.8%. The chain uses TRBV7-8 and TRBJ2-3; TRBD2 aligns across 11 bases. The receptor comes from a woman of 80 years or more with acute or convalescent COVID-19. Sample: peripheral blood. The CDR3 loop is CASSFPTSGTSTDTQYF. The CDR3 nucleotides are TGTGCCAGCAGCTTCCCGACTAGCGGGACTAGCACAGATACGCAGTATTTT.